This T cell receptor beta chain was identified during a study of T cell responses to AZD1222 COVID-19 vaccine. General study results and limits: The peak T cell response came first, and repertoires were sampled only after it.

The CDR3 sequence is 14 residues long. J was trimmed by 4 bases and V by 1 base; bases with no gene match: 3. The V gene's germline CDR1 is SGHKS and CDR2 YYEKEE (reference sequence). Generated by immunoSEQ multiplex PCR, the TCRdb table keeps only in-frame clones and is missing some. The table lists about 120,000 clones, 70% to 90% of them singletons, with about 10% in the top ten. For this clone: Its antigen is unknown.

This receptor was identified in an adult in good health. This sample comprised peripheral blood, obtained on day 0 of AZD1222 vaccination. The chain combines TRBV5-5 with TRBJ2-3; 7 nucleotides line up with TRBD1. The CDR3 DNA sequence: TGTGCCAGCAGCTTGTCGACAGGGCCAGATACGCAGTATTTT. This sequence encodes CASSLSTGPDTQYF.